This passage covers 22 T cell receptor beta chains from one sample sequenced in a study of T cells in Graves' hyperthyroidism and ophthalmopathy. There were TCR beta CDR3 regions amplified from RNA transcripts. The HTBI primer set served for first-round RT-PCR of the TCR CDR3. Via MiXCR, TCRdb re-called the multiplex PCR reads, giving one row per CDR3 protein. The data hold roughly 420,000 distinct CDR3 sequences, with roughly 13% observed a single time. The material sequenced was blood. The receptors come from a woman younger than 35 with Graves' hyperthyroidism.

This clonotype was counted many times. CDR3 protein: CASSTGSYNEQFF. CDR3 coding DNA: TGTGCCAGCTCGACAGGTTCCTACAATGAGCAGTTCTTC. The chain has TRBV2 and TRBJ2-1, with D maybe TRBD1 (6 bases). In germline, CDR1 is SNHLY, CDR2 FYNNEI. V was pared by 8 bases and J by 1 base, with 9 bases between. The CDR3 covers 13 residues. Full variable domain (outside the CDR3, taken from reference TRBV2 and TRBJ2-1): EPEVTQTPSHQVTQMGQEVILRCVPISNHLYFYWYRQILGQKVEFLVSFYNNEISEKSEIFDDQFSVERPDGSNFTLKIRSTKLEDSAMYFCASSTGSYNEQFFGPGTRLTVL.

V and J are TRBV19 and TRBJ1-4; D perhaps matches TRBD1 (6 bases). Germline V gene lookup returns CDR1 LNHDA and CDR2 SQIVND (reference sequence). CDR3 length equals 13 residues. V was pared by 5 bases and J by 11 bases, with 15 bases between. In nucleotides, the CDR3 is TGTGCCAGTAGTTCCAGGGGAGGGGGGAAACTGTTTTTT. Translating gives CASSSRGGGKLFF.

The table lists this clonotype with many counts. V gene TRBV7-2 combines with J gene TRBJ2-1, with TRBD2 as a possible D gene (6 bases). This CDR3 has 14 amino acids. Germline loops: CDR1 SGHTA, CDR2 FQGNSA. V was trimmed by 4 bases and J by 8 bases, leaving 15 bases between them. The CDR3 bases are TGTGCCAGCAGCTCAGCGGGTGCTCTGGATGAGCAGTTCTTC. Protein sequence: CASSSAGALDEQFF.

On this clonotype: This clone may be a read error of a much larger clone one base away. V is TRBV6-2 or TRBV6-3 and J is TRBJ2-1, with a possible D match to TRBD2 (7 bases). Germline lookup yields CDR1 MNHEY and CDR2 SVGEGT. The V end lost 7 bases, the J end lost 3 bases, and 16 bases lay between the germline ends. This CDR3 has 15 residues. Here the CDR3 reads CASTTSGGLYNEQFF. The CDR3 bases are TGTGCCAGCACAACCTCGGGGGGCCTCTACAATGAGCAGTTCTTC.

In its sample, this clonotype was seen many times. The CDR3 is CASSLAYENTEAFF. The DNA of the CDR3 is TGTGCCAGCAGCTTAGCGTACGAGAACACTGAAGCTTTCTTT. This sequence joins TRBV11-2 and TRBJ1-1, with D hard to call. The V gene lost 1 base and the J gene lost 1 base, with 7 bases spanning the gap. This CDR3 comprises 14 residues. From germline, CDR1 is SGHAT and CDR2 FQNNGV.

This chain connects TRBV4-1 to TRBJ1-1; D gene ambiguous. Germline CDR1 and CDR2: MGHRA and YSYEKL. Trimming stripped 6 bases from V and 1 base from J, with 12 bases between. This CDR3 has 14 amino acids. CDR3 residues: CASRSGPKNTEAFF. CDR3 nucleotide sequence: TGCGCCAGCAGGTCCGGGCCGAAGAACACTGAAGCTTTCTTT.

This clonotype was picked up many times. J is TRBJ1-2 and V is TRBV4-1; TRBD1 aligns across 10 bases. Germline lookup yields CDR1 MGHRA and CDR2 YSYEKL. The ends lost 8 bases at V and 8 bases at J; junction bases unmatched: 2. The CDR3 covers 11 residues. Here the CDR3 DNA reads TGCGCCAGCGGGACAGGGGTCGGCTACACCTTC. Residues: CASGTGVGYTF.

The CDR3 region has the DNA TGTGCCAGCAGTGATTCCATCACAGAAACTGAAGCTTTCTTT. Protein: CASSDSITETEAFF. This chain links TRBV2 with TRBJ1-1; D gene unclear. Trimming took 3 bases from V and 5 from J, leaving 13 bases between them. The CDR3 totals 14 residues. Per the germline V gene, CDR1 is SNHLY and CDR2 is FYNNEI.

This clonotype was detected many times. The chain couples TRBV6-5 to TRBJ1-5, with D perhaps TRBD1 (5 bases). This CDR3 is 17 amino acids long. Germline lookup yields CDR1 MNHEY and CDR2 SVGAGI. Trimming cost V 2 bases and J 0 bases, with 14 bases left between them. DNA for the CDR3: TGTGCCAGCAGTTACGGGGACGGCCTTAATAGCAATCAGCCCCAGCATTTT. Protein: CASSYGDGLNSNQPQHF.

The chain carries TRBV6-2 or TRBV6-3 and TRBJ2-4, with D unclear. CDR1 and CDR2 from the germline V gene are MNHEY and SVGEGT. The CDR3 is made up of 11 amino acids. Trimming stripped 10 bases from V and 9 bases from J, with 13 bases between. The DNA of the CDR3 is TGTGCCACCTCCGGAAGGGTCATTCAGTACTTC. This encodes CATSGRVIQYF.

This clonotype has ten or more counts. The chain joins TRBV28 to TRBJ2-7, with 8 bases aligning to TRBD2. Germline V lookup: CDR1 MDHEN, CDR2 SYDVKM. J lost 3 bases, V lost 3 bases, and 10 bases had no gene match. This CDR3 has 16 residues. The CDR3 loop is CASSFTDRGGLYEQYF. CDR3 coding DNA: TGTGCCAGCAGTTTCACTGACCGCGGGGGGCTCTACGAGCAGTACTTC.

This rearrangement joins TRBV11-1 to TRBJ2-2; D perhaps matches TRBD2 (7 bases). Deletions cut 5 bases from V and 2 bases from J, with 18 bases between. The CDR3 totals 17 residues. Per germline, CDR1 SGHAT and CDR2 FQDESV (reference sequence). The CDR3: CASSQLGGQGNTGELFF. The CDR3 DNA follows: TGTGCCAGCAGCCAACTGGGGGGGCAGGGAAACACCGGGGAGCTGTTTTTT. Variable domain in full (rest from reference TRBV11-1 and TRBJ2-2): EAEVAQSPRYKITEKSQAVAFWCDPISGHATLYWYRQILGQGPELLVQFQDESVVDDSQLPKDRFSAERLKGVDSTLKIQPAELGDSAMYLCASSQLGGQGNTGELFFGEGSRLTVL.

The sample holds many counts of this clonotype. V is TRBV20-1 and J is TRBJ1-5; D is unclear. This CDR3 spans 16 amino acids. Deletions cut 5 bases from V and 0 bases from J, with 17 bases between. From germline, CDR1 is DFQATT and CDR2 SNEGSKA (reference sequence). The CDR3: CSASKTTGVSNQPQHF. CDR3 nucleotide sequence: TGCAGTGCTTCAAAAACGACCGGTGTTAGCAATCAGCCCCAGCATTTT.

CDR3 in amino acids: CASSLGPTGMRTGELFF. The CDR3 coding sequence is TGTGCCAGCAGCTTGGGGCCCACAGGGATGAGGACCGGGGAGCTGTTTTTT. The chain is built from TRBV5-6 and TRBJ2-2; TRBD1 is a possible D gene (6 bases). V lost 0 bases to trimming and J lost 5 bases, with 17 bases between them. The CDR3 runs 17 residues. Per the germline V gene, CDR1 is SGHDT and CDR2 is YYEEEE. The full variable domain, rest sourced from reference TRBV5-6 and TRBJ2-2, is DAGVTQSPTHLIKTRGQQVTLRCSPKSGHDTVSWYQQALGQGPQFIFQYYEEEERQRGNFPDRFSGHQFPNYSSELNVNALLLGDSALYLCASSLGPTGMRTGELFFGEGSRLTVL.

Ten or more counts support this clonotype. Its ends do not fully match the called genes, so a read error is possible. J is TRBJ2-5 and V is TRBV11-3, with 7 bases fitting TRBD1. This CDR3 region has 12 residues. Germline assignment: CDR1 SGHNT and CDR2 YENEEA. CDR3 loop: CTSSRGSGTQYF. CDR3 DNA: TGTACCAGCAGCAGGGGGTCGGGGACCCAGTACTTC.

With regard to this clonotype: A clone one base away is much larger, so this may be a read error. The chain recombines TRBV5-1 with TRBJ1-2; D is possibly TRBD1 (6 bases). The CDR3 totals 14 residues. V was clipped by 4 bases and J by 10 bases, with 20 bases between them. CDR1 SGHRS and CDR2 YFSETQ come from the germline V gene. DNA of the CDR3: TGCGCCAGCAGCGAGGGGGGGAGGACATTTGACTACACCTTC. It translates to CASSEGGRTFDYTF. The full variable domain, rest sourced from reference TRBV5-1 and TRBJ1-2, is KAGVTQTPRYLIKTRGQQVTLSCSPISGHRSVSWYQQTPGQGLQFLFEYFSETQRNKGNFPGRFSGRQFSNSRSEMNVSTLELGDSALYLCASSEGGRTFDYTFGSGTRLTVV.

This clonotype was seen many times. This chain connects TRBV19 to TRBJ1-5; maybe TRBD1 (6 bases). The ends were cut back, 3 bases at V and 3 bases at J, with 9 bases in the middle. In germline, CDR1 is LNHDA, CDR2 SQIVND (reference sequence). This CDR3 comprises 14 residues. CDR3 region: CASSMGHSNQPQHF. The CDR3 nucleotides are TGTGCCAGTAGTATGGGACACTCCAATCAGCCCCAGCATTTT. The entire variable domain, with the rest obtained from reference TRBV19 and TRBJ1-5, is as follows: DGGITQSPKYLFRKEGQNVTLSCEQNLNHDAMYWYRQDPGQGLRLIYYSQIVNDFQKGDIAEGYSVSREKKESFPLTVTSAQKNPTAFYLCASSMGHSNQPQHFGDGTRLSIL.

This clonotype was observed a handful of times. This rearrangement joins TRBV5-1 to TRBJ2-5, with TRBD1 as a possible D gene (6 bases). V lost 1 base and J lost 1, with 11 bases in between. The length of the CDR3 is 15 residues. Germline CDR1 is SGHRS and CDR2 is YFSETQ. The CDR3 loop reads CASSLTGKGQETQYF. CDR3 DNA sequence: TGCGCCAGCAGCTTGACAGGGAAAGGCCAAGAGACCCAGTACTTC.

As regards this clonotype: A much larger clone differs from this one at a single base, so this may be a read error. The rearrangement links TRBV11-2 to TRBJ1-2, with D hard to call. Per the germline V gene, CDR1 is SGHAT and CDR2 is FQNNGV. The CDR3 sequence is 13 residues long. The CDR3 region is CASSLDLRHGYAF. The CDR3 region has the DNA TGTGCCAGCAGCTTAGATCTGAGACATGGCTACGCCTTC.

The chain joins TRBV12-3 or TRBV12-4 to TRBJ1-6, with D perhaps matching TRBD1 (6 bases). The CDR3 has 13 residues. The V and J ends lost 6 bases and 14 bases respectively, with 17 bases between them. The CDR3 coding sequence is TGTGCCAGCAGGCCAGGGCACAGGGACGCCCTCCACTTT. Its protein product is CASRPGHRDALHF.

This clonotype was observed at least ten times. A read error may account for a junction end that differs from germline. The chain's CDR3 is CASSLAGSYNEQFF. DNA for the CDR3: TGTGCCAGCAGCTTAGCGGGGAGCTACAATGAGCAGTTCTTC. This rearrangement joins TRBV12-3 or TRBV12-4 to TRBJ2-1, with 8 bases that match TRBD2. The length of the CDR3 is 14 residues.

The chain employs TRBV6-1 and TRBJ2-1; D is possibly TRBD1 (6 bases). V gave up 6 bases and J gave up 5 bases, with 11 bases separating them. There are 13 residues in the CDR3. The germline V gene encodes CDR1 MNHNS and CDR2 SASEGT. This CDR3 is CASSFQGNNEQFF. The DNA of the CDR3 is TGTGCCAGCAGCTTCCAGGGGAACAATGAGCAGTTCTTC.